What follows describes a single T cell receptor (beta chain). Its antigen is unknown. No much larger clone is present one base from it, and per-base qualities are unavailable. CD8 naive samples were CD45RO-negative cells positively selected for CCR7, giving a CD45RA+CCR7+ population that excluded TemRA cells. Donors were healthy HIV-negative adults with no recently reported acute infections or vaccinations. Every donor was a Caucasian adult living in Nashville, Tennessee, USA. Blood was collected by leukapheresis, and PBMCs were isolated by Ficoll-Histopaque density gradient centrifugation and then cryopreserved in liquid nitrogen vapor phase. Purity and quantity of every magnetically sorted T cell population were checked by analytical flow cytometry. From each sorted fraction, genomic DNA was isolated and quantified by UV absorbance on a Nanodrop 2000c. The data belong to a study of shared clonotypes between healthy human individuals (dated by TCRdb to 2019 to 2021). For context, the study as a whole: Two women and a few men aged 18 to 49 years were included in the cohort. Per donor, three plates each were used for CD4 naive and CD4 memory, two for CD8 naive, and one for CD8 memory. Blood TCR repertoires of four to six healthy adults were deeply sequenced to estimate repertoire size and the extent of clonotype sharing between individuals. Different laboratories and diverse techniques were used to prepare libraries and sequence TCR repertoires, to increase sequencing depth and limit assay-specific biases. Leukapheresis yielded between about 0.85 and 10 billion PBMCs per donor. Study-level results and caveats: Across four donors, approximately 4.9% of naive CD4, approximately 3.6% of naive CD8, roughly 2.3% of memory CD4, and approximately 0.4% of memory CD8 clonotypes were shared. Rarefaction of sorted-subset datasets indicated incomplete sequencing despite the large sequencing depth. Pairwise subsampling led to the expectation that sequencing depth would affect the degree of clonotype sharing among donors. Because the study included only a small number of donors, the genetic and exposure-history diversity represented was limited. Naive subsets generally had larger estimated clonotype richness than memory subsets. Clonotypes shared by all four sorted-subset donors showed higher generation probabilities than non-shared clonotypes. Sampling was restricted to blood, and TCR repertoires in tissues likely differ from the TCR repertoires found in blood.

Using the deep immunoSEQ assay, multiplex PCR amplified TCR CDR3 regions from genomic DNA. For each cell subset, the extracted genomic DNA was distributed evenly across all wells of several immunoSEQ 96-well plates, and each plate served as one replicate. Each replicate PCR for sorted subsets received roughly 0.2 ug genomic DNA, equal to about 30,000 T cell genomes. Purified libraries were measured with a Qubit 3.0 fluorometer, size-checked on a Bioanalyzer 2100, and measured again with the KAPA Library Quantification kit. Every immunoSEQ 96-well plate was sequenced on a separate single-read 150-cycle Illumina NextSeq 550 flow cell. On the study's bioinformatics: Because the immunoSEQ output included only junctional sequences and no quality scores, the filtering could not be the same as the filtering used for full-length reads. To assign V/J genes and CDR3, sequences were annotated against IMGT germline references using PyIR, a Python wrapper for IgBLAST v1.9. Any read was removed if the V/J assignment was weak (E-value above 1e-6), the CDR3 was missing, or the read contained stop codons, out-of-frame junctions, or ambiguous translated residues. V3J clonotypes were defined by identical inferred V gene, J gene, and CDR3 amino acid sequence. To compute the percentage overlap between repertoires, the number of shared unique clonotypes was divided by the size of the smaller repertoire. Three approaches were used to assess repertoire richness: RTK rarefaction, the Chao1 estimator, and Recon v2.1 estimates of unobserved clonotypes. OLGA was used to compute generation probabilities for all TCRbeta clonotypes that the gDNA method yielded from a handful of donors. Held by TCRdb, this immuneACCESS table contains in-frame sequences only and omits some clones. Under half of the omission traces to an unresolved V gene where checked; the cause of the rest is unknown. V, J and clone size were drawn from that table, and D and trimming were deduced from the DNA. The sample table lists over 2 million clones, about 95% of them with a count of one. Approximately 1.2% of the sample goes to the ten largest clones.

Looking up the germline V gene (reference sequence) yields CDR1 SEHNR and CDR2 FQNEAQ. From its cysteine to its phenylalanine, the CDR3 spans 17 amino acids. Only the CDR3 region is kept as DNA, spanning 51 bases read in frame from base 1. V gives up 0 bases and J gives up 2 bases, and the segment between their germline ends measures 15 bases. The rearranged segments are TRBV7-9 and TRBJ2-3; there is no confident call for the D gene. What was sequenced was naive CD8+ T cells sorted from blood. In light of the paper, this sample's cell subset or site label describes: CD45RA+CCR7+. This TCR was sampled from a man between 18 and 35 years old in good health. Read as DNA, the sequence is TGTGCCAGCAGCTTAGCCACAGCCCTCCGGCTCACAGATACGCAGTATTTT. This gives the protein CASSLATALRLTDTQYF.